This paragraph reports one T cell receptor (beta chain). Via MiXCR, TCRdb re-called the RT-PCR reads, giving one row per CDR3 protein. The sample lists more than 550,000 distinct CDR3 sequences; approximately 14% were seen once. Germline CDR1 SEHNR, CDR2 FQNEAQ (reference sequence). The V gene lost 5 bases and the J gene lost 6 bases, with 8 bases spanning the gap. This CDR3 spans 11 amino acids. The sample was memory CD4+ T cells from blood. The sequence was obtained from a female donor in good health, serving as a healthy control. This chain links TRBV7-9 with TRBJ2-7, with D perhaps matching TRBD1 (6 bases). This CDR3 is CASSTDSEQYF. In DNA form, the CDR3 reads TGTGCCAGCAGCACGGACAGCGAGCAGTACTTC.